The 8 T cell receptor beta chains listed next were all sequenced from one sample in a study of beta chain features in type 1 diabetes (dated by TCRdb to 2016 to 2018). These receptors lack a known antigen. Here is what the overall study found, with its caveats: In all four CD4+ subsets, TCRB CDR3 length was moderately but significantly shorter in type 1 diabetes patients.

The library was obtained by the immunoSEQ multiplex PCR assay. All of the isolated RNA was reverse transcribed with the High Capacity cDNA Reverse Transcription Kit, so expressed TCRB transcripts were sequenced. TCRdb limited this immuneACCESS table to in-frame rearrangements with V and J called. A share of clones is missing; checked studies link under half to unresolved V genes, and the rest is unexplained. The table for this sample lists some 700,000 clones; roughly 13% of them were counted only once. The top ten constitute 0.022% of the sample. Sequencing was carried out using naive CD4+ T cells from blood. The sample's cell subset or site, from its label and the paper: true naive CD4+ T cells. Every receptor here comes from a man aged 18 to 30 with type 1 diabetes.

The gene calls are TRBV28 and TRBJ1-1, with no clear D. In germline, CDR1 is MDHEN, CDR2 SYDVKM. V was trimmed by 4 bases and J by 3 bases, leaving 6 bases between them. CDR3 length equals 12 residues. The CDR3 nucleotides are TGTGCCAGCAGTTCCAGGCACACTGAAGCTTTCTTT. It codes for CASSSRHTEAFF.

The chain carries TRBV18 and TRBJ1-3; D call uncertain. Trimming shortened V by 2 bases and J by 1 base, and 9 bases separated the two germline ends. Looked up from germline, CDR1 is KGHSH and CDR2 is LQKENI. This CDR3 spans 15 amino acids. Here the CDR3 reads CASSPAPSSGNTIYF. In DNA form, the CDR3 reads TGTGCCAGCTCACCAGCACCCTCGTCTGGAAACACCATATATTTT. The full variable domain, rest sourced from reference TRBV18 and TRBJ1-3, is NAGVMQNPRHLVRRRGQEARLRCSPMKGHSHVYWYRQLPEEGLKFMVYLQKENIIDESGMPKERFSAEFPKEGPSILRIQQVVRGDSAAYFCASSPAPSSGNTIYFGEGSWLTVV.

This clone was found a few times. The chain couples TRBV30 to TRBJ1-1; 7 bases align to TRBD1. V lost 4 bases to trimming and J lost 2 bases; unmatched junction nucleotides: 4. The germline V gene has CDR1 GTSNPN and CDR2 SVGIG (reference sequence). The CDR3 has 13 amino acids. The CDR3 sequence is CAWNRGINTEAFF. The DNA of the CDR3 is TGTGCCTGGAACAGGGGTATTAACACTGAAGCTTTCTTT.

The CDR3 DNA sequence: TGTGCCAGCAGCCTGATTTGGTTGTCCAGCGAGACCCAGTACTTC. It codes for CASSLIWLSSETQYF. This chain uses TRBV5-6 with TRBJ2-5; D not resolved. The CDR3 consists of 15 residues. V shed 4 bases and J shed 5 bases, with 18 bases lying between them. Germline CDR1 SGHDT, CDR2 YYEEEE.

This clone has a handful of counts. This chain links TRBV6-5 with TRBJ1-2; 7 nucleotides agree with TRBD1. With 4 bases clipped from V and 8 bases from J, the junction kept 7 bases outside the gene matches. In germline, CDR1 is MNHEY, CDR2 SVGAGI. This CDR3 comprises 13 residues. The chain's CDR3 is CASSSQTGNGYTF. The CDR3 DNA is TGTGCCAGCAGTTCCCAGACAGGGAACGGCTACACCTTC.

This clone was detected only a few times. The rearrangement joins TRBV7-6 to TRBJ2-2; possibly TRBD1 or TRBD2 for D (6 bases each). V shed 5 bases and J shed 7 bases, with 17 bases lying between them. Germline V gives CDR1 SGHVS, CDR2 FNYEAQ. The CDR3 runs to 15 residues. The DNA for the CDR3 is TGTGCCAGCAGCGTCTCGGGGGCCCCGGGCGGGGAGCTGTTTTTT. This sequence encodes CASSVSGAPGGELFF.

V usage is TRBV6-5 and J usage is TRBJ1-6; the D gene is possibly TRBD1 (6 bases). Per the germline V gene, CDR1 is MNHEY and CDR2 is SVGAGI. The V gene lost 4 bases and the J gene lost 9 bases, with 16 bases spanning the gap. The CDR3 extends over 15 amino acids. The CDR3 protein is CASSSEQGLGSPLHF. CDR3 DNA sequence: TGTGCCAGCAGTTCCGAACAGGGTTTGGGTTCACCCCTCCACTTT.

This clone was detected a few times. DNA for the CDR3: TGTGCCAGCAGTTGGGCAGTCGTTGGTCAGCCCCAGCATTTT. Residues: CASSWAVVGQPQHF. J is TRBJ1-5 and V is TRBV6-5; unclear D gene. Deletions cut 4 bases from V and 6 bases from J, with 13 bases between. The CDR3 loop spans 14 amino acids. Germline V gives CDR1 MNHEY, CDR2 SVGAGI.